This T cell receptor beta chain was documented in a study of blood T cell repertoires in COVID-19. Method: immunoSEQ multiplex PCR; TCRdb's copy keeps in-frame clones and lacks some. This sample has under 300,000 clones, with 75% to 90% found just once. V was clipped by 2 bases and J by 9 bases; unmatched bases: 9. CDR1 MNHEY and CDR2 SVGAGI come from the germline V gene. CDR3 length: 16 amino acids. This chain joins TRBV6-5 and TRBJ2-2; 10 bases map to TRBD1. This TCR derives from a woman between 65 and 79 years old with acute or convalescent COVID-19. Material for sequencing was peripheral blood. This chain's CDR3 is CASSYEGTGASRELFF. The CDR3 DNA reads TGTGCCAGCAGTTACGAGGGGACAGGGGCCTCCCGGGAGCTGTTTTTT.